A single sample gave rise to the 8 T cell receptor beta chains below, sequenced in a study of metastatic and nonmetastatic thyroid tumors. Through MiXCR, TCRdb re-clonotyped the PCR reads. The repertoire holds around 30,000 clones, 23% seen once, with 2.4% in the top ten. All patients reached thyroid surgery having received no treatment beforehand. Sample: blood. These receptor sequences come from a female donor with papillary thyroid cancer or a benign thyroid nodule (not recorded which). Some clones in this sample may be carry-over from other donors' samples.

This clone was detected ten times or more. The chain links TRBV13 to TRBJ2-7; maybe TRBD2 (6 bases). CDR1 is PRHDT, CDR2 FYEKMQ, per germline (reference sequence). This CDR3 has 14 amino acids. Between the trimmed V and J ends, which lost 6 bases and 2 bases, there was a span of 14 bases. CDR3 loop: CASRQIGGPYEQYF. DNA of the CDR3: TGTGCCAGCAGGCAAATCGGGGGACCCTACGAGCAGTACTTC. Combining the CDR3 with reference TRBV13 and TRBJ2-7 gives the whole variable domain AAGVIQSPRHLIKEKRETATLKCYPIPRHDTVYWYQQGPGQDPQFLISFYEKMQSDKGSIPDRFSAQQFSDYHSELNMSSLELGDSALYFCASRQIGGPYEQYFGPGTRLTVT.

This clone has at least ten counts. J is TRBJ2-5 and V is TRBV9, with 8 bases that match TRBD2. V was clipped by 0 bases and J by 4 bases; unmatched bases: 11. The V gene's germline CDR1 is SGDLS and CDR2 YYNGEE. This CDR3 is 17 amino acids long. CDR3 nucleotide sequence: TGTGCCAGCAGCGTAGAAGGTCGGGGGGGGGCGCGAGAGACCCAGTACTTC. Translating it yields CASSVEGRGGARETQYF. Looking up the rest from reference TRBV9 and TRBJ2-5 gives the full variable domain: DSGVTQTPKHLITATGQRVTLRCSPRSGDLSVYWYQQSLDQGLQFLIQYYNGEERAKGNILERFSAQQFPDLHSELNLSSLELGDSALYFCASSVEGRGGARETQYFGPGTRLLVL.

This clone was found many times. The rearrangement links TRBV14 to TRBJ1-2; D unresolved. The CDR3 has 14 amino acids. CDR1 is SGHDN, CDR2 FVKESK, per germline. Trimming took 1 base from V and 5 from J, leaving 11 bases between them. CDR3 sequence (DNA): TGTGCCAGCAGCCAAGGGGCAGCCAAATATGGCTACACCTTC. It yields the protein CASSQGAAKYGYTF.

A note on this clone: An end of the junction does not agree with germline; a read error may underlie this. The rearrangement links TRBV30 to TRBJ1-1, with D perhaps TRBD1 (5 bases). Germline lookup yields CDR1 GTSNPN and CDR2 SVGIG (reference sequence). This CDR3 has 14 residues. The CDR3 nucleotides are TGTGACTGGAGGGGAGAGGGACGGCACACTGAAGCTTTCTTT. Translating gives CDWRGEGRHTEAFF.

The V gene is TRBV10-1, the J gene TRBJ2-5; D possibly corresponds to TRBD2 (5 bases). Trimming shortened V by 6 bases and J by 0 bases, and 17 bases separated the two germline ends. This CDR3 is built from 16 residues. The germline gives CDR1 WNHNN, CDR2 SYGVQD (reference sequence). CDR3 amino acids: CASSPRGRAYQETQYF. The CDR3 nucleotides are TGCGCCAGCAGCCCTAGAGGGCGGGCTTACCAAGAGACCCAGTACTTC.

This clone has ten or more counts. The chain uses TRBV20-1 and TRBJ2-3, with D possibly being TRBD2 (6 bases). The CDR3 sequence is 15 residues long. Germline V gene data show CDR1 as DFQATT and CDR2 as SNEGSKA (reference sequence). The ends were cut back, 1 base at V and 0 bases at J, with 11 bases in the middle. The CDR3 bases are TGCAGTGCTAGAGTAGGGGACTGGAGCACAGATACGCAGTATTTT. It translates to CSARVGDWSTDTQYF.

CDR3 region: CSARTGLGQPQHF. CDR3 DNA: TGCAGTGCTAGAACAGGGTTGGGACAGCCCCAGCATTTT. The rearrangement joins TRBV20-1 to TRBJ1-5; a weak D match, TRBD1 (6 bases). The CDR3 contains 13 residues. The V gene lost 2 bases and the J gene lost 7 bases, with 12 bases spanning the gap. Germline V CDR1 and CDR2: DFQATT, SNEGSKA (reference sequence).

The sample holds many counts of this clone. The rearrangement joins TRBV7-8 to TRBJ2-2; a possible D gene is TRBD2 (5 bases). The CDR3 loop spans 15 amino acids. CDR1 SGHVS and CDR2 FQNEAQ come from the germline V gene. Trimming took 2 bases from V and 4 from J, leaving 11 bases between them. CDR3 region: CASSLLGVPTGELFF. The DNA of the CDR3 is TGTGCCAGCAGCTTACTCGGGGTGCCCACCGGGGAGCTGTTTTTT.